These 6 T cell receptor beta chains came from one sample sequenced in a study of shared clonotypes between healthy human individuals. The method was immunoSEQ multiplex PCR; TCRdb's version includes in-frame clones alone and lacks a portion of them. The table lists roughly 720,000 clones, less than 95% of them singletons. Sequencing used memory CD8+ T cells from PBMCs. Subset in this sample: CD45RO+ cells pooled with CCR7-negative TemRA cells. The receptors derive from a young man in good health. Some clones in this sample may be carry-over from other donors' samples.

The CDR3 is CAITTGTPFFSYEQYF. CDR3 DNA sequence: TGTGCCATCACCACCGGGACTCCGTTTTTCTCCTACGAGCAGTACTTC. The V gene is TRBV21-1, the J gene TRBJ2-7; the table's TRBD2 call for D was not verified on the DNA. TRBV21-1 represents a pseudogene. CDR3 length: 16 residues.

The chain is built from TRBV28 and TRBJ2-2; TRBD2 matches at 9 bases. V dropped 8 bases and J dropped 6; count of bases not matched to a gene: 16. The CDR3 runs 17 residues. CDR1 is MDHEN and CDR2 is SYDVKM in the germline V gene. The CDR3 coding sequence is TGTGCCAGCCGCTACCCTTATAGCGGGAGAAACGCCGGGGAGCTGTTTTTT. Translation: CASRYPYSGRNAGELFF.

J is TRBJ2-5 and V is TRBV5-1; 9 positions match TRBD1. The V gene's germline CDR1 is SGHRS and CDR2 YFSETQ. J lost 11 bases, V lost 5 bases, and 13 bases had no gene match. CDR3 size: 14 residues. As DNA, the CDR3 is TGCGCCAGCAGGTGGGGGACAGGGCGTGAGGAGCAGTACTTC. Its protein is CASRWGTGREEQYF.

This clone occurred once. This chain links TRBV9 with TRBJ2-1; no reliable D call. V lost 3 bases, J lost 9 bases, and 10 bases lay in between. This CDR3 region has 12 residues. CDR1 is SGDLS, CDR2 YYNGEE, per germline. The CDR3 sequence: CASSGRRAEQFF. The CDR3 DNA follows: TGTGCCAGCAGCGGTCGACGTGCTGAGCAGTTCTTC.

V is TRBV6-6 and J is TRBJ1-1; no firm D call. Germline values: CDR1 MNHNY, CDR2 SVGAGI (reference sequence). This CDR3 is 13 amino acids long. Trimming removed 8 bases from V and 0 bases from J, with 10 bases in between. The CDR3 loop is CASQVGLNTEAFF. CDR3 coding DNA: TGTGCCAGCCAGGTAGGGTTGAACACTGAAGCTTTCTTT.

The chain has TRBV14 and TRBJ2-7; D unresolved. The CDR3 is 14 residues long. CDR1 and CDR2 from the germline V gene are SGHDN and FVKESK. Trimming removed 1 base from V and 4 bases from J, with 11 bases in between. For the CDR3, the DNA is TGTGCCAGCAGCCAAGGTACGGCTGGGTACGAGCAGTACTTC. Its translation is CASSQGTAGYEQYF.